These T cell receptor beta chains were read from a single sample in a study of regulatory T cells in long-lasting Graves disease. MiXCR was run by TCRdb on the multiplex PCR reads, yielding one entry per CDR3 protein. Of 200,000 to 250,000 distinct CDR3 sequences in the sample, around 19% were seen once. These data also featured in a second study, about T cells in Graves' hyperthyroidism and ophthalmopathy.

Sequenced material: peripheral blood mononuclear cells (PBMCs), taken at new diagnosis, from a patient treated with antithyroid drugs. These receptors were collected from a woman in her 30s with Graves disease. Each CDR3 is given with its conserved first and last residue. Fields, in order: clone size, V gene, D gene, J gene, CDR3 DNA, CDR3 protein. The D gene is left open where the match is weak. Clone size is given for some rows only: seen once, a few or many times, or a class if the clone is expanded.

many	TRBV20-1	-	TRBJ2-1	TGCAGTGCTGAAGGGGCCTACAATGAGCAGTTCTTC	CSAEGAYNEQFF
many	TRBV28	-	TRBJ2-1	TGTGCCAGCAGCTCTTCAGGAGGGCAATACAATGAGCAGTTCTTC	CASSSSGGQYNEQFF
-	TRBV20-1	-	TRBJ1-5	TGCAGTGCTAGAGTAAACAGGTTAGAGGGTCAGCCCCAGCATTTT	CSARVNRLEGQPQHF
many	TRBV2	-	TRBJ1-4	TGTGCCAGCAGGACACCCCAGGAACCAACTAATGAAAAACTGTTTTTT	CASRTPQEPTNEKLFF
many	TRBV13	TRBD1	TRBJ1-2	TGTGCCAGCTGCCAGGGGGCTGACTATGGCTACACCTTC	CASCQGADYGYTF
-	TRBV12-3/TRBV12-4	TRBD1	TRBJ2-2	TGTGCCAGCAGTCGAGGGACAGTTGCCACCGGGGAGCTGTTTTTT	CASSRGTVATGELFF
-	TRBV6-5	-	TRBJ2-1	TGTGCCAGCAGTTACCTAGGTTCCCTCGGGATTATGAATGAGCAGTTCTTC	CASSYLGSLGIMNEQFF
few	TRBV19	TRBD1	TRBJ1-5	TGTGCCAGTAGCCTGACAGGGGGCAAGGAGCCCCAGCATTTT	CASSLTGGKEPQHF
-	TRBV10-3	TRBD2	TRBJ2-5	TGTGCCATCAGCGGGACTAGTCAAGAGACCCAGTGCTTC	CAISGTSQETQCF
many	TRBV19	-	TRBJ2-7	TGTGCCAGTATGACACAATCGGGGGACTACGAGCAGTACTTC	CASMTQSGDYEQYF
-	TRBV24-1	TRBD1	TRBJ2-2	TGTGCCACCAGCCCGGACAGGCCGAACACCGGGGAGCTGTTTTTT	CATSPDRPNTGELFF
-	TRBV6-2/TRBV6-3	-	TRBJ2-7	TGTGCCAGCAGTTACGGAACAAAGTTGGGCGAGCAGTACTTC	CASSYGTKLGEQYF
many	TRBV12-3/TRBV12-4	TRBD1	TRBJ1-2	TGTGCCAGCAGTTTGTCCCAGGGGGGGAACTATGGCTACACCTTC	CASSLSQGGNYGYTF
many	TRBV5-1	-	TRBJ2-3	TGCGCCAGCAGCCGGGACTCCACAGATACGCAGTATTTT	CASSRDSTDTQYF
many	TRBV6-2/TRBV6-3	-	TRBJ2-7	TGTGCCAGCAGTTCGCGTAGACACGAGCAGTACTTC	CASSSRRHEQYF
many	TRBV6-1	-	TRBJ1-1	TGTGCCAGCAGTCGAAGGGGTCCGACAGGCATGAACACTGAAGCTTTCTTT	CASSRRGPTGMNTEAFF
many	TRBV11-2	TRBD2	TRBJ2-3	TGTGCCAGCAGCCTCCTTAGCGGGAGGGCCGCAGATACGCAGTATTTT	CASSLLSGRAADTQYF
-	TRBV7-6	-	TRBJ1-5	TGTGCCAGCAGCTTAGAGCACCGATCTAGCAATCAGCCCCAGCATTTT	CASSLEHRSSNQPQHF
-	TRBV12-3/TRBV12-4	-	TRBJ2-1	TGTGCCAGCAGTTGGGGAAGCGGTTACAATGAGCAGTTCTTC	CASSWGSGYNEQFF
many	TRBV12-3/TRBV12-4	TRBD2	TRBJ2-7	TGTGCCAGCAGTTTAAAAGCGGGGCCTTCCTACGAGCAGTACTTC	CASSLKAGPSYEQYF
many	TRBV5-1	-	TRBJ1-2	TGCGCCAGCAGCCCTAACGACTCGGCGGGCTACACCTTC	CASSPNDSAGYTF
-	TRBV7-3	-	TRBJ1-4	TGTGCCAGCAGCTGTTCCGGTGGACTGTTTTTT	CASSCSGGLFF
many	TRBV7-8	TRBD1	TRBJ2-2	TGTGCCAGCAGTCAACAGGGGACCGGGGAGCTGTTTTTT	CASSQQGTGELFF
few	TRBV13	-	TRBJ2-2	TGTGCCAGCAGCCGGCTTGTAGCTTCCGCCGGGGAGCTGTTTTTT	CASSRLVASAGELFF
many	TRBV2	TRBD1	TRBJ1-6	TGTGCCAGCAGACCGAGGGACAGTGGGAATTCACCCCTCCACTTT	CASRPRDSGNSPLHF
many	TRBV2	-	TRBJ1-2	TGTGCCAGCAGTGAAGAAGGGTTTTCTGGCTACACCTTC	CASSEEGFSGYTF
-	TRBV28	-	TRBJ2-7	TGTGCCAGCAGTTCCCCCGGGGTACGCTCCTACGAGCAGTACTTC	CASSSPGVRSYEQYF
many	TRBV9	TRBD2	TRBJ2-5	TGTGCCAGCAGCCCCTCGCTAGCGGGTACCCAGTACTTC	CASSPSLAGTQYF
once	TRBV4-1	TRBD1	TRBJ2-4	TGCGCCAGCAGCCAGGGGGAGACAGGGGCATTCAAAAACATTCAGTACTTC	CASSQGETGAFKNIQYF
many	TRBV19	TRBD1	TRBJ1-1	TGTGCCAGTAGGATTGGACAGGGTCGGACTGAAGCTTTCTTT	CASRIGQGRTEAFF
-	TRBV20-1	-	TRBJ1-5	TGCAGTGCAAAATTTAGACCGGCAGGGATCAGAGGGATAAGGCAGCCCCAGCATTTT	CSAKFRPAGIRGIRQPQHF
few	TRBV19	-	TRBJ1-1	TGTGCCAGTAGTATAACAAGGAGCACTGAAGCTTTCTTT	CASSITRSTEAFF
many	TRBV7-9	TRBD1	TRBJ1-1	TGTGCCAGCAGCTTATCCGGGACAGAGGATTTCTTT	CASSLSGTEDFF
-	TRBV18	-	TRBJ1-5	TGTGCCAGCTCACCACCCGGCGGGCAGGGTCAGCCCCAGCATTTT	CASSPPGGQGQPQHF
many	TRBV30	-	TRBJ1-5	TGTGCCTGGAGTGCCGGGCCCTCAGCGCCCCAGCATTTT	CAWSAGPSAPQHF
few	TRBV4-2	TRBD2	TRBJ2-3	TGTGCCAGCAAGAGGGCTAGCGGGGCCCCAGATACGCAGTATTTT	CASKRASGAPDTQYF
many	TRBV28	-	TRBJ1-1	TGTGCCAGCAGTCTCCTAGGGAGCCACACTGAAGCTTTCTTT	CASSLLGSHTEAFF
-	TRBV3-1	-	TRBJ2-7	TGTGCCAGCAGCCAAGATCCGGGGGCAGGGCCCGAGCAGTACTTC	CASSQDPGAGPEQYF
few	TRBV20-1	-	TRBJ2-7	TGCAGTGCTATGAAACCGAACTCCTACGAGCAGTACTTC	CSAMKPNSYEQYF
few	TRBV7-9	TRBD1	TRBJ1-1	TGTGCCAGCCCTCAGGAGGGGGCGGTCACTGAAGCTTTCTTT	CASPQEGAVTEAFF
-	TRBV14	-	TRBJ1-4	TGTGCCAGCAGCCAAGATGGGACCACTAATGAAAAACTGTTTTTT	CASSQDGTTNEKLFF
few	TRBV7-7	-	TRBJ2-1	TGTGCTAGCAGCATAAGGAGGGACAATGAGCAGTTCTTC	CASSIRRDNEQFF
many	TRBV25-1	-	TRBJ1-3	TGTGCCAGCAGTGACCCCGGGTCCCCCACGGGAGGAAACACCATATATTTT	CASSDPGSPTGGNTIYF
many	TRBV7-6	-	TRBJ2-5	TGTGCCAGCAGCTTTAATGGGTTCCAAGAGACCCAGTACTTC	CASSFNGFQETQYF
many	TRBV7-8	-	TRBJ1-5	TGTGCCAGCAGCTTAGCATCGACAAGCAATCAGCCCCAGCATTTT	CASSLASTSNQPQHF
many	TRBV18	-	TRBJ2-1	TGTGCCAGCTCCCCCCCGCAAGTAGCCTCCTACAATGAGCAGTTCTTC	CASSPPQVASYNEQFF
many	TRBV19	-	TRBJ2-5	TGTGCCAGTACCCCATCGGGCAGGACGATATGGGGAACCCAGTACTTC	CASTPSGRTIWGTQYF
many	TRBV12-3/TRBV12-4	-	TRBJ1-5	TGTGCCAGCAGTTTACAGGGGACGATTAGCAATCAGCCCCAGCATTTT	CASSLQGTISNQPQHF
many	TRBV11-3	-	TRBJ2-5	TGTGCCAGCAGCTTAGTGGCGGGGGCGCCTCAAGAGACCCAGTACTTC	CASSLVAGAPQETQYF
many	TRBV28	TRBD1	TRBJ2-7	TGTGCCAGCAGTTCCCTGGGACAGGGGGCGTACGAGCAGTACTTC	CASSSLGQGAYEQYF
-	TRBV5-4	-	TRBJ1-4	TGTGCCAGCACCCTCGGCGGTGTTAATGAAAAACTGTTTTTT	CASTLGGVNEKLFF
many	TRBV19	-	TRBJ1-1	TGTGCCAGTAGTATAGGTCTTCGGGGAAGTGAAGCTTTCTTT	CASSIGLRGSEAFF